Here is one T cell receptor (beta chain) with its context. Its antigen is undetermined. The entry originates in a study of cytomegalovirus exposure and HLA in healthy donors. Whole-study results and caveats: The study recorded about 150 TCR beta chains that were cytomegalovirus-associated. Earlier analysis yielded a pattern in which most TCR beta V segments were productive about 90% or about 30% of the time.

The PCR was carried out with 60 Vbeta primers and 13 Jbeta primers. This table comes from immunoSEQ multiplex PCR, and its TCRdb copy is limited to in-frame clones, with some not included. The sample has fewer than 45,000 clones, over 60% seen once; the top ten hold around 3.9%. The sequence derives from a man aged 40-55 years in good health and CMV-seronegative. Sequencing used PBMCs.

The CDR3 protein is CASSQDLRTERNYGYTF. CDR3 nucleotides: TGCGCCAGCAGCCAAGATCTCAGGACAGAGAGAAACTATGGCTACACCTTC. The V call is TRBV4-1, the J call TRBJ1-2, with a weak D call TRBD1 (6 bases). Germline CDR1 MGHRA, CDR2 YSYEKL. CDR3 size: 17 residues. V lost 0 bases to trimming and J lost 2 bases, with 16 bases between them.